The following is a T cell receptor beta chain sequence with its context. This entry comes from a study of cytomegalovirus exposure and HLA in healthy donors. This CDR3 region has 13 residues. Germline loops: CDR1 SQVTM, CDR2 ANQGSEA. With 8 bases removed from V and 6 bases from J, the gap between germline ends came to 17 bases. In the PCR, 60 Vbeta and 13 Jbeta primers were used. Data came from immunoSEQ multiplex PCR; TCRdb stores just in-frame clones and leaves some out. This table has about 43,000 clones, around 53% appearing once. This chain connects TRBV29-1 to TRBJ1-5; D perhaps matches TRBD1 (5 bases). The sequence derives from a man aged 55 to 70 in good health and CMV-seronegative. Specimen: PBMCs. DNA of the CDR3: TGCAGCATAGGGGCAGGGAAGAGTCAGCCCCAGCATTTT. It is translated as CSIGAGKSQPQHF.